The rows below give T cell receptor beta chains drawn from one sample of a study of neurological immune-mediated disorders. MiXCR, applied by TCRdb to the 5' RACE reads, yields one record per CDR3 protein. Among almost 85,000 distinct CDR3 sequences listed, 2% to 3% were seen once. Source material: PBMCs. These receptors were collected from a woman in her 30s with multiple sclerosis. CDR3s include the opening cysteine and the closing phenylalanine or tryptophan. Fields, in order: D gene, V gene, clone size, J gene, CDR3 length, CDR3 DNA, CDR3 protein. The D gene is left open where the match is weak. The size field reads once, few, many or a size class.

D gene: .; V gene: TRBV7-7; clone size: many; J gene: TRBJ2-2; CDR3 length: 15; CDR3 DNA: TGTGCCAGCAGCCCGACTAGGCAAATGGGCGGGGAGCTGTTTTTT; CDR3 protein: CASSPTRQMGGELFF
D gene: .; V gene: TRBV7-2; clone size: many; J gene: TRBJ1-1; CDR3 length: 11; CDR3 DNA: TGTGCCAGCACCCTAAACACTGAAGCTTTCTTT; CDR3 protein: CASTLNTEAFF
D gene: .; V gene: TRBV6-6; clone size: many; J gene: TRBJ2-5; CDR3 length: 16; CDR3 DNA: TGTGCCAGCAGCCAAAAGACAGGCTCAGCCCAAGAGACCCAGTACTTC; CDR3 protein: CASSQKTGSAQETQYF
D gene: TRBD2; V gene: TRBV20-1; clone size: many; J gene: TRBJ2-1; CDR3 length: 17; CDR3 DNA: TGCAGTGCCCCTGGGACTAGCGGGATTATAAGAGGGGGTGAGCAGTTCTTC; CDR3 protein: CSAPGTSGIIRGGEQFF
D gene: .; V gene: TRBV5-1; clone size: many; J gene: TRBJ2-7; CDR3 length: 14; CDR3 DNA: TGCGCCAGCAGCTTGGCCGGGGGTGCCTACGAGCAGTACTTC; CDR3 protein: CASSLAGGAYEQYF
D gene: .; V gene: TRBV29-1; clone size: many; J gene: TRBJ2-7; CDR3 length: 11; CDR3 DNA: TGCAGCGTTGAAGAAAGCTACGAGCAGTACTTC; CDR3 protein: CSVEESYEQYF
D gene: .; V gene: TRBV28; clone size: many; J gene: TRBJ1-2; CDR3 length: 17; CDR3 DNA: TGTGCCAGCAGTTTAATAGATTCCGGCTCGAGTAACTATGGCTACACCTTC; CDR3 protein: CASSLIDSGSSNYGYTF
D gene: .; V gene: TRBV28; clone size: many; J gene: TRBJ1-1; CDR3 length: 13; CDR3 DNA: TGTGCCAGCAAGCAGAATTGGGGGGATAAAGCTTTCTTT; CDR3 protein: CASKQNWGDKAFF
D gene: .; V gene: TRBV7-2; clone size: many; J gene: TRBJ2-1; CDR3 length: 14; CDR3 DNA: TGTGCCAGCAGCCAACACCGGGACCCCAATGAGCAGTTCTTC; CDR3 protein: CASSQHRDPNEQFF
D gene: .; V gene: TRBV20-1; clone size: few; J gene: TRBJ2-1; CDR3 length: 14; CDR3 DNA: TGCAGTGCCAGCCCGACTACCTCCTACAATGAGCAGTTCTTC; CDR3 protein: CSASPTTSYNEQFF
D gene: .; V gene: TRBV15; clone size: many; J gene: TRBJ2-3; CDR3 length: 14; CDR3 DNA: TGTGCCACCAGCGGCCGAGCTTTCACAGATACGCAGTATTTT; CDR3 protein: CATSGRAFTDTQYF
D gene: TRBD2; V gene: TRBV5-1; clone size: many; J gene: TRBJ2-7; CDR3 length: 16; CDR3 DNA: TGCGCCAGCAGCTTCGTAGGGGCTAGCGGGAGCTACGAGCAGTACTTC; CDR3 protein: CASSFVGASGSYEQYF